This TCR beta chain derives from a study of blood T cells in healthy people across ages. Study observations and caveats: While age rose, TCR beta diversity per million T cells dropped in a roughly linear way.

This CDR3 is 13 amino acids long. V gave up 2 bases and J gave up 3 bases, with 8 bases separating them. A second PCR, run for about 7 to 11 cycles, used a sample-barcoded 5' primer plus a J-beta primer mix. Each cDNA molecule was tagged by a template-switch adaptor with 12 random nucleotides. One entry per CDR3 protein results from TCRdb running MiXCR on the 5' RACE reads. The repertoire holds approximately 1,700,000 distinct CDR3 sequences, about two fifths seen once, with around 23% in the top ten. This clonotype has at least ten counts. Its antigen remains unknown. Researchers isolated at least 7 million PBMCs per sample.

The clonotype originates from a human donor in good health. This chain connects TRBV12-3 or TRBV12-4 to TRBJ2-7, with D maybe TRBD1 (6 bases). The sequenced sample consisted of blood. In DNA, the CDR3 is TGTGCCAGCAGTTTAAAGGGGGACTACGAGCAGTACTTC. Translated: CASSLKGDYEQYF.